This T cell receptor (beta chain) was captured in a study of blood T cell repertoires in COVID-19. V lost 3 bases and J lost 4, with 12 bases in between. This CDR3 has 13 residues. CDR1 and CDR2 from the germline V gene are GTSNPN and SVGIG (reference sequence). Assay used: immunoSEQ multiplex PCR; TCRdb lists only in-frame clones, some missing. The sample yields more than 200,000 clones, approximately 88% seen once. This chain links TRBV30 with TRBJ1-1; D unresolved. This clonotype originated in a man in his forties with acute or convalescent COVID-19. Input material: peripheral blood. Here the CDR3 DNA reads TGTGCCTGGAGCACACATTCAGGCACTGAAGCTTTCTTT. Translated: CAWSTHSGTEAFF.